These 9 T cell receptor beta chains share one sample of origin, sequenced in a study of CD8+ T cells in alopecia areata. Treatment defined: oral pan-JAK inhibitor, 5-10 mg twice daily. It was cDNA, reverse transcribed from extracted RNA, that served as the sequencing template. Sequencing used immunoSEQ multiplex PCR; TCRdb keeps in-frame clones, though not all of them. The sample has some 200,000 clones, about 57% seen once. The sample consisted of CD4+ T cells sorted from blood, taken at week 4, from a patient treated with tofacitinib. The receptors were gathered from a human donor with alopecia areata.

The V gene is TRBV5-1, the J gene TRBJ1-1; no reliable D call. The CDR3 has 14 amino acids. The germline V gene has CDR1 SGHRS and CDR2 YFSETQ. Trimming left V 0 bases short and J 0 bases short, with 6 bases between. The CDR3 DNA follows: TGCGCCAGCAGCTTGGGGGAACTGAACACTGAAGCTTTCTTT. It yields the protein CASSLGELNTEAFF.

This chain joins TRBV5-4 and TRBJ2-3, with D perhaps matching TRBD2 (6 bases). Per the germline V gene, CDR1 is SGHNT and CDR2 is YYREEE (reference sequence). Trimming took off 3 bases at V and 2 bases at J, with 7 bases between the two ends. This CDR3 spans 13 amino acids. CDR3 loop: CASSWGDTDTQYF. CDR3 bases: TGTGCCAGCAGCTGGGGGGACACAGATACGCAGTATTTT.

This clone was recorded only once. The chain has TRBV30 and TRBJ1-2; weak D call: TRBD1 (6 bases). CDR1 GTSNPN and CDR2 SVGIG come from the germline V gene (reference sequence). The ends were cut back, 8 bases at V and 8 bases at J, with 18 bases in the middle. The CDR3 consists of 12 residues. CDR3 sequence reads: CAGQSSKGGYTF. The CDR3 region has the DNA TGTGCCGGACAGTCCTCCAAGGGCGGCTACACCTTC.

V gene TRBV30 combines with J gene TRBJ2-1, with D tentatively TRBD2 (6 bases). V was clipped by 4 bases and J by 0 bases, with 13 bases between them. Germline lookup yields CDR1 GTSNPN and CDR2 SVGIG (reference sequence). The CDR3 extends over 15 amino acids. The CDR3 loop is CAWNGAGSSYNEQFF. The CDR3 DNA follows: TGTGCCTGGAACGGGGCGGGGAGCTCCTACAATGAGCAGTTCTTC. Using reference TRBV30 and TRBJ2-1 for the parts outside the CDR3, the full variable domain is SQTIHQWPATLVQPVGSPLSLECTVEGTSNPNLYWYRQAAGRGLQLLFYSVGIGQISSEVPQNLSASRPQDRQFILSSKKLLLSDSGFYLCAWNGAGSSYNEQFFGPGTRLTVL.

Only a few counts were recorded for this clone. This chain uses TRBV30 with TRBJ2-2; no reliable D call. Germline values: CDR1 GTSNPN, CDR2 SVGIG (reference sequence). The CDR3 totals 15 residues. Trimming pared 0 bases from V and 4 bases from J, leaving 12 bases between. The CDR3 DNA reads TGTGCCTGGAGTGTCATCGAGATCGGCACCGGGGAGCTGTTTTTT. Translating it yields CAWSVIEIGTGELFF.

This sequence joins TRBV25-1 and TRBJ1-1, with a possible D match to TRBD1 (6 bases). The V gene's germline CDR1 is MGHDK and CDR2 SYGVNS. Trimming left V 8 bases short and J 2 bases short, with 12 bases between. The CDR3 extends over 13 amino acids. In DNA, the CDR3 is TGTGCCAGCCTCGGACAGAGTAACACTGAAGCTTTCTTT. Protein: CASLGQSNTEAFF. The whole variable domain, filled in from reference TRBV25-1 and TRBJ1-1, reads EADIYQTPRYLVIGTGKKITLECSQTMGHDKMYWYQQDPGMELHLIHYSYGVNSTEKGDLSSESTVSRIRTEHFPLTLESARPSHTSQYLCASLGQSNTEAFFGQGTRLTVV.

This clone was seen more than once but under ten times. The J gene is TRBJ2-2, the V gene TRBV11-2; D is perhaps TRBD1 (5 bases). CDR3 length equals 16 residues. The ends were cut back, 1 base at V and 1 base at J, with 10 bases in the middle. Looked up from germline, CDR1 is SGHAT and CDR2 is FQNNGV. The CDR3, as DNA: TGTGCCAGCAGCTTAGGCAGGGCGCAGAACACCGGGGAGCTGTTTTTT. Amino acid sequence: CASSLGRAQNTGELFF.

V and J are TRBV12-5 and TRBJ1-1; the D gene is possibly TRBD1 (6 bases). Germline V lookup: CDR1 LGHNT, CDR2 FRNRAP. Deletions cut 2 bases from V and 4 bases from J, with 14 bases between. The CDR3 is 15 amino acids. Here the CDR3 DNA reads TGTGCTAGTGGTTTGCCAGGGGCCTGGAGCACTGAAGCTTTCTTT. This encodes CASGLPGAWSTEAFF.

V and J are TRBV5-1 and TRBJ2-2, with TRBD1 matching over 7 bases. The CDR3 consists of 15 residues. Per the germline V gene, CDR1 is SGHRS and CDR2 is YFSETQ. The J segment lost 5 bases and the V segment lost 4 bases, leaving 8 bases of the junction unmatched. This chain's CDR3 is CASSLSGQATGELFF. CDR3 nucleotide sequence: TGCGCCAGCAGCCTATCCGGACAGGCTACCGGGGAGCTGTTTTTT. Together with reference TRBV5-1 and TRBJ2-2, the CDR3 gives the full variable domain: KAGVTQTPRYLIKTRGQQVTLSCSPISGHRSVSWYQQTPGQGLQFLFEYFSETQRNKGNFPGRFSGRQFSNSRSEMNVSTLELGDSALYLCASSLSGQATGELFFGEGSRLTVL.